Many counts were recorded for the clone carrying this T cell receptor (beta chain). V was pared by 4 bases and J by 2 bases, with 14 bases between. There are 15 residues in the CDR3. Germline V gene sequence: CDR1 MNHEY, CDR2 SMNVEV (reference sequence). This specimen belongs to a study of low-dose radiotherapy and immunotherapy resistance in tumors. The wider study: Every 2 weeks, cohort 1 got 0.5 Gy, reaching 6.5 Gy to the planning target volume. Every two weeks, cyclophosphamide 200 mg/m2 was infused one day before radiation plus immunotherapy.

Primers used for first-strand cDNA, a TRAV- and TRBV-specific set, covered both alpha and beta chains. TCRs underwent 15 to 25 PCR cycles of amplification with a constant-region primer and V-primer adapter. TCRdb processed the reads anew with MiXCR; each CDR3 protein has one entry. Altogether about 84,000 distinct CDR3 sequences are present, less than 20% being singletons, with the ten largest covering approximately 1.5%. Time point of the sample: after trial treatment. Treatment given: LDRT plus nivolumab, ipilimumab, low-dose cyclophosphamide and aspirin (RACIN trial). Nivolumab, ipilimumab, aspirin, low-dose cyclophosphamide and low-dose radiotherapy were all administered to the donors.

The input for sequencing was PBMCs, taken after low-dose radiotherapy plus immunotherapy. The chain employs TRBV27 and TRBJ1-2; TRBD1 is a possible D gene (6 bases). The TCR was taken from a male donor with prostate cancer. CDR3 nucleotides: TGTGCCAGCAGTTGGAGATTCGGGGGCAACTATGGCTACACCTTC. Translating gives CASSWRFGGNYGYTF.